This T cell receptor (beta chain) stems from a study of blood T cell repertoires in COVID-19. Whole-study context: PBMCs, B-cell-depleted T cells, or T cells provided the cDNA or gDNA that made up the material.

Participants were aged roughly 18 to 95 years, lived in under 30 US areas, and enrolled virtually. Clones were read by immunoSEQ multiplex PCR, and TCRdb kept only the in-frame ones, dropping some. The table shows more than 300,000 clones, with 85% to 90% occurring only once. Germline V CDR1 and CDR2: SGHTA, FQGNSA. V was clipped by 5 bases and J by 4 bases; unmatched bases: 5. This CDR3 has 15 amino acids. This TCR was recovered from a woman in her 30s who had recovered from COVID-19. The material sequenced was PBMCs or T cells enriched from blood (not recorded which). The V gene is TRBV7-2, the J gene TRBJ1-4; 9 nucleotides match TRBD1. In DNA form, the CDR3 reads TGTGCCAGCAGCCCGGGACAGGGAGGTAATGAAAAACTGTTTTTT. It encodes CASSPGQGGNEKLFF. The whole variable domain, filled in from reference TRBV7-2 and TRBJ1-4, reads GAGVSQSPSNKVTEKGKDVELRCDPISGHTALYWYRQSLGQGLEFLIYFQGNSAPDKSGLPSDRFSAERTGGSVSTLTIQRTQQEDSAVYLCASSPGQGGNEKLFFGSGTQLSVL.